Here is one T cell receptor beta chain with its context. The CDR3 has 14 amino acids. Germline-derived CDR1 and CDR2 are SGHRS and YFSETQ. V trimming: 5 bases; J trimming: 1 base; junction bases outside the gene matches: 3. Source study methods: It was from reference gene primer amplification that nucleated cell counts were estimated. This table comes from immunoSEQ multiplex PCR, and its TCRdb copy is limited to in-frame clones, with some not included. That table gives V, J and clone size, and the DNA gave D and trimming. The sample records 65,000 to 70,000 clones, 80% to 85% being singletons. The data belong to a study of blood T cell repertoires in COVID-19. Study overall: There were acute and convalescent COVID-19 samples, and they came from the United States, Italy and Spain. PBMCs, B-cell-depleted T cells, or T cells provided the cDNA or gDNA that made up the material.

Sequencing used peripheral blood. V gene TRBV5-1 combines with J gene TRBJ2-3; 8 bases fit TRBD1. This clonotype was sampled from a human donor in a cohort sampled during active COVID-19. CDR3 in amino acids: CASRTTGGTDTQYF. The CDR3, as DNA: TGCGCCAGCAGGACGACAGGGGGCACAGATACGCAGTATTTT.